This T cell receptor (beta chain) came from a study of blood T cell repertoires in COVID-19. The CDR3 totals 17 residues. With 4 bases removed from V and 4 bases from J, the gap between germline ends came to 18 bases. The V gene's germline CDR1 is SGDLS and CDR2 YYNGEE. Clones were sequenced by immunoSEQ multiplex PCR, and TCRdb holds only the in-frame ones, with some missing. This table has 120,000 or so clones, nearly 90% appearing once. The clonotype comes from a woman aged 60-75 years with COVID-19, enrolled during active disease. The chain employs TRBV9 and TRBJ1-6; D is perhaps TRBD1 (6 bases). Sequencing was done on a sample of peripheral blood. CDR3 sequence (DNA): TGTGCCAGCAGCCCGGAACAGGGTATTCTTTATAATTCACCCCTCCACTTT. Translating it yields CASSPEQGILYNSPLHF.